Below, 10 T cell receptor beta chains from the same sample are listed, as sequenced in a study of Ad26.COV2.S vaccination and SARS-CoV-2 variants. Treatment defined: about 20 received Ad26.COV2.S at low or high dose, single or two shots; about 5 received placebo; per-sample allocation not given. The samples were gathered on day 63 after the first injection of vaccine or placebo. Profiled with immunoSEQ multiplex PCR; TCRdb holds only in-frame clones, not every one. The table includes around 300,000 clones, 80% to 90% detected once. The sequencing here drew on peripheral blood, taken in a trial of Ad26.COV2.S vaccine versus placebo. The origin of the receptors is a person aged 18 to 65 who received the Ad26.COV2.S COVID-19 vaccine or a placebo.

The chain has TRBV18 and TRBJ2-7, with D perhaps TRBD1 or TRBD2 (5 bases each). Trimming cost V 2 bases and J 3 bases, with 14 bases left between them. The CDR3 contains 15 residues. The germline gives CDR1 KGHSH, CDR2 LQKENI. DNA for the CDR3: TGTGCCAGCTCACCAGGGAATGGGGGATACTACGAGCAGTACTTC. Translating it yields CASSPGNGGYYEQYF.

The V gene is TRBV30, the J gene TRBJ1-1, with D uncertain. Trimming cost V 2 bases and J 4 bases, with 14 bases left between them. Per germline, CDR1 GTSNPN and CDR2 SVGIG (reference sequence). This CDR3 has 14 amino acids. This CDR3 reads CAWSKWKGPTEAFF. DNA of the CDR3: TGTGCCTGGAGTAAGTGGAAGGGCCCCACTGAAGCTTTCTTT.

The chain couples TRBV4-2 to TRBJ2-1, with 8 bases lining up with TRBD2. The V gene end was trimmed by 3 bases and the J gene end by 2 bases; junction bases not matched to a gene: 6. The CDR3 has 16 residues. CDR1 is LGHNA, CDR2 YNFKEQ, per germline. The CDR3 nucleotides read TGTGCCAGCAGCCACTCCGGGACTAGTGCCTACAATGAGCAGTTCTTC. Its translation is CASSHSGTSAYNEQFF.

The J gene is TRBJ1-3, the V gene TRBV12-3 or TRBV12-4, with no clear D. Trimming removed 5 bases from V and 2 bases from J, with 7 bases in between. The CDR3 extends over 13 amino acids. The CDR3 loop reads CASSTRAGNTIYF. The CDR3 nucleotides are TGTGCCAGCAGTACCCGGGCTGGAAACACCATATATTTT.

This rearrangement joins TRBV10-1 to TRBJ1-1; D is undetermined. Trimming took off 4 bases at V and 1 base at J, with 16 bases between the two ends. The CDR3 is 16 amino acids. Germline CDR1 is WNHNN and CDR2 is SYGVQD (reference sequence). CDR3 residues: CASSVTRMGQNTEAFF. In nucleotides, the CDR3 is TGCGCCAGCAGTGTAACTAGAATGGGCCAGAACACTGAAGCTTTCTTT.

The rearrangement uses TRBV7-8 and TRBJ2-5; TRBD1 agrees at 9 bases. J lost 5 bases, V lost 1 base, and 8 bases had no gene match. The CDR3 is 16 residues long. In germline, CDR1 is SGHVS, CDR2 FQNEAQ. The CDR3 region has the DNA TGTGCCAGCAGCTTAGGGGGGACAGGGAGACGGGAGACCCAGTACTTC. Amino acid sequence: CASSLGGTGRRETQYF.

The gene calls are TRBV27 and TRBJ1-3; D may be TRBD1 (6 bases). This CDR3 is 17 amino acids long. Germline lookup yields CDR1 MNHEY and CDR2 SMNVEV (reference sequence). Trimming removed 4 bases at V and 4 bases at J, with 20 bases between. CDR3 sequence (DNA): TGTGCCAGCAGTTCGCTCCCGGGACACGCGGGAGGAAACACCATATATTTT. Translated: CASSSLPGHAGGNTIYF.

This clone was observed a single time. The J gene is TRBJ1-2, the V gene TRBV5-4; D is unclear. V was pared by 0 bases and J by 4 bases, with 10 bases between. Germline assignment: CDR1 SGHNT and CDR2 YYREEE (reference sequence). The CDR3 is 14 amino acids. As DNA, the CDR3 is TGTGCCAGCAGCTTGGAGGATTCTGTCTATGGCTACACCTTC. Translated, it gives CASSLEDSVYGYTF. Based on the CDR3 plus reference TRBV5-4 and TRBJ1-2, the full variable domain is ETGVTQSPTHLIKTRGQQVTLRCSSQSGHNTVSWYQQALGQGPQFIFQYYREEENGRGNFPPRFSGLQFPNYSSELNVNALELDDSALYLCASSLEDSVYGYTFGSGTRLTVV.

The genes are TRBV4-3 and TRBJ2-3, with D maybe TRBD2 (6 bases). The CDR3 totals 16 residues. Trimming pared 0 bases from V and 4 bases from J, leaving 14 bases between. Germline lookup yields CDR1 LGHNA and CDR2 YSLEER. CDR3 nucleotides: TGCGCCAGCAGCCAAGAGTGGGGGGAACGGGCAGATACGCAGTATTTT. Its translation is CASSQEWGERADTQYF.

The chain uses TRBV12-3 or TRBV12-4 and TRBJ2-1; D remains unclear. Trimming shortened V by 6 bases and J by 8 bases, and 11 bases separated the two germline ends. This CDR3 is 12 amino acids long. CDR3 DNA sequence: TGTGCCAGCAGCCCCAGCCATTATGAGCAGTTCTTC. Amino acids: CASSPSHYEQFF.